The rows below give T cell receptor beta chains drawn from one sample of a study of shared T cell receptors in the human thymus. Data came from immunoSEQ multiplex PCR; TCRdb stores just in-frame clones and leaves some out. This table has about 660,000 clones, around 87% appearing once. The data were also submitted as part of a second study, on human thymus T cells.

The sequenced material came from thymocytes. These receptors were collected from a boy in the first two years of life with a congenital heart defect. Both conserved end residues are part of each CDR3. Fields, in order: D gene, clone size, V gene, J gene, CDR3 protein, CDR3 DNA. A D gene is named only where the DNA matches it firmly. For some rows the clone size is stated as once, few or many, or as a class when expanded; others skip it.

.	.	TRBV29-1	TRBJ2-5	CSVDRGRPQETQYF	TGCAGCGTTGATCGGGGGAGGCCGCAAGAGACCCAGTACTTC
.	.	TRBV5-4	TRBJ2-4	CASSLARGGVAKNIQYF	TGTGCCAGCAGCTTGGCCAGGGGAGGGGTAGCCAAAAACATTCAGTACTTC
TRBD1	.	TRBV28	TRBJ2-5	CASRKTGIGETQYF	TGTGCCAGCAGGAAGACAGGGATAGGGGAGACCCAGTACTTC
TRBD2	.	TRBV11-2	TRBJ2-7	CASSLGGLGSLLAYEQYF	TGTGCCAGCAGCTTAGGCGGACTAGGCTCCCTCTTGGCCTACGAGCAGTACTTC
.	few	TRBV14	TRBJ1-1	CASSQEEVTGNTEAFF	TGTGCCAGCAGCCAAGAAGAAGTGACAGGTAACACTGAAGCTTTCTTT
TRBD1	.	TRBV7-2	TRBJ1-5	CASSLAEGGRGQDQPQHF	TGTGCCAGCAGCTTAGCCGAAGGTGGCAGGGGGCAGGATCAGCCCCAGCATTTT
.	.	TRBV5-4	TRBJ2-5	CASSVGPFRGGQETQYF	TGTGCCAGCAGCGTAGGCCCGTTTCGTGGAGGACAAGAGACCCAGTACTTC
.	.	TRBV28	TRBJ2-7	CASSSTREGRYEQYF	TGTGCCAGCAGTTCCACCCGAGAGGGAAGATACGAGCAGTACTTC
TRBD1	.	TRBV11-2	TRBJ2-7	CASSITDRANYEQYF	TGTGCCAGCAGCATTACGGACAGGGCGAACTACGAGCAGTACTTC
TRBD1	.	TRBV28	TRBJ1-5	CASKPGQGLVWSNQPQHF	TGTGCCAGCAAGCCGGGACAGGGTTTGGTTTGGAGCAATCAGCCCCAGCATTTT
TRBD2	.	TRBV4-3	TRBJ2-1	CASSQGVRGSGRKNEQFF	TGCGCCAGCAGCCAAGGGGTTAGGGGTAGCGGGAGAAAGAATGAGCAGTTCTTC
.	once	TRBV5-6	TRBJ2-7	CASSSTVEQYF	TGTGCCAGCAGCTCTACAGTGGAGCAGTACTTC
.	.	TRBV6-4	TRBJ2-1	CASSDGLAKFF	TGTGCCAGCAGTGACGGGCTAGCGAAGTTCTTC
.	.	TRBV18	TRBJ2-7	CASSPQGLWEQYF	TGTGCCAGCTCACCCCAGGGTTTGTGGGAGCAGTACTTC
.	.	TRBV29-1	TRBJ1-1	CSVETQVLAFF	TGCAGCGTTGAAACACAGGTTCTGGCTTTCTTT
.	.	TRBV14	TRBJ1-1	CASSLGGGTKDNNTEAFF	TGTGCCAGCAGCCTCGGCGGGGGGACCAAGGACAACAACACTGAAGCTTTCTTT
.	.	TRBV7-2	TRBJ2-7	CASSLYEQYF	TGTGCCAGCAGTCTCTACGAGCAGTACTTC
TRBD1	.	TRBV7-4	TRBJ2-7	CASSLDRGSYEQYF	TGTGCCAGCAGCTTAGACAGGGGTTCCTACGAGCAGTACTTC
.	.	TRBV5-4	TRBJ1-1	CASSRVGGPGTEAFF	TGTGCCAGCAGCCGGGTGGGGGGTCCGGGGACTGAAGCTTTCTTT
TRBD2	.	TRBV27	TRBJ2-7	CASSFKAGGPYEQYF	TGTGCCAGCAGTTTTAAAGCGGGAGGTCCCTACGAGCAGTACTTC
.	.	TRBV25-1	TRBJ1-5	CASSERGGSGQPQHF	TGTGCCAGCAGTGAGAGGGGGGGGAGTGGGCAGCCCCAGCATTTT
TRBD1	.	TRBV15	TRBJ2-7	CATSRKTPGQGAYEQYF	TGTGCCACCAGCAGAAAAACTCCGGGACAGGGGGCTTATGAGCAGTACTTC
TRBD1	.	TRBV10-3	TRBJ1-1	CAISNRGNTEAFF	TGTGCCATCAGTAACAGGGGTAACACTGAAGCTTTCTTT
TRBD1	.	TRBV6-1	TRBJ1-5	CASSERDRDQPQHF	TGTGCCAGCAGTGAAAGGGACAGGGATCAGCCCCAGCATTTT
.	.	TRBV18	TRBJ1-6	CASSPVGQFHSPLHF	TGTGCCAGCTCACCAGTCGGACAGTTCCATTCACCCCTCCACTTT
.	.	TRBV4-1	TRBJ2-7	CASSQSAGTAATPAYEQYF	TGCGCCAGCAGCCAGTCCGCCGGGACTGCCGCGACGCCGGCCTACGAGCAGTACTTC
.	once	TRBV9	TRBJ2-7	CASSPTGGLKVCEQYF	TGTGCCAGCAGCCCAACGGGTGGACTGAAAGTTTGCGAGCAGTACTTC
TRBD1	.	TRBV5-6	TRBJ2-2	CASSDRGTGELFF	TGTGCCAGCAGCGACAGGGGGACCGGGGAGCTGTTTTTT
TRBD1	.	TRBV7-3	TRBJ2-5	CASSWGQGVQETQYF	TGTGCCAGCAGCTGGGGGCAGGGGGTCCAAGAGACCCAGTACTTC
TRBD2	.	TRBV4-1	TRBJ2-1	CASSHPGGASFF	TGCGCCAGCAGCCATCCGGGAGGGGCCTCGTTCTTC
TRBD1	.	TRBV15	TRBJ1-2	CATSRDALDRVYGYGYTF	TGTGCCACCAGCAGAGATGCCCTTGACAGGGTCTACGGCTATGGCTACACCTTC
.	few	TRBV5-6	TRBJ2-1	CASSLAGALYYNEQFF	TGTGCCAGCAGCTTGGCCGGTGCCCTCTACTACAATGAGCAGTTCTTC
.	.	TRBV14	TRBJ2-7	CASSQRASGGWSYEQYF	TGTGCCAGCAGCCAGAGGGCGTCTGGGGGCTGGTCCTACGAGCAGTACTTC
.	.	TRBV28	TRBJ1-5	CASNLTLSSLYSNQPQHF	TGTGCCAGCAACCTGACCCTCTCCTCACTATATAGCAATCAGCCCCAGCATTTT
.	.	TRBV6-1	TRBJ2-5	CASSEAAGNQETQYF	TGTGCCAGCAGTGAAGCGGCAGGTAACCAAGAGACCCAGTACTTC
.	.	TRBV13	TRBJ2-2	CASSVGRDGAGELFF	TGTGCCAGCAGCGTGGGCAGGGATGGCGCCGGGGAGCTGTTTTTT
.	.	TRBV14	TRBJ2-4	CASSAQQGAKNIQYF	TGTGCCAGCAGCGCACAACAGGGAGCCAAAAACATTCAGTACTTC
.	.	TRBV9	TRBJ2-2	CASSVELGRTPENTGELFF	TGTGCCAGCAGCGTAGAGTTAGGGCGGACTCCAGAAAACACCGGGGAGCTGTTTTTT
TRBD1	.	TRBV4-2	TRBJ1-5	CASSHRQGVSNQPQHF	TGTGCCAGCAGCCATCGACAGGGAGTAAGCAATCAGCCCCAGCATTTT
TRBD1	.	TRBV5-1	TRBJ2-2	CASSSWTGGNTGELFF	TGCGCCAGCAGCTCATGGACAGGGGGTAACACCGGGGAGCTGTTTTTT
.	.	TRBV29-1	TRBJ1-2	CSVNRDSYGYTF	TGCAGCGTGAACAGGGATAGCTATGGCTACACCTTC